The 12 T cell receptor beta chains below were found in one sample sequenced in a study of blood T cells in healthy people across ages. Through a sample-barcoded 5' primer and a J-beta primer mix, a second PCR was run for roughly 6 to 11 cycles. One entry per CDR3 protein, called by TCRdb with MiXCR from the 5' RACE reads. The sample consists of some 900,000 distinct CDR3 sequences, around 48% of them appearing once. The sample was blood. The receptors come from a man between 25 and 39 years old in good health.

The V gene is TRBV29-1, the J gene TRBJ1-4, with 8 positions matching TRBD1. The CDR3 has 14 amino acids. The trim removed 4 bases at V and 3 bases at J, leaving 4 bases unmatched. From germline, CDR1 is SQVTM and CDR2 ANQGSEA. The CDR3 coding sequence is TGCAGCGTTGGGACAGGGATTGCTAATGAAAAACTGTTTTTT. This codes for CSVGTGIANEKLFF.

This clonotype was counted a single time. The gene calls are TRBV28 and TRBJ2-7; the D is unclear. The length of the CDR3 is 11 residues. Trimming removed 11 bases from V and 4 bases from J, with 12 bases in between. The germline V gene encodes CDR1 MDHEN and CDR2 SYDVKM. The CDR3 DNA sequence: TGTGCCGTCGGGCAGGAGTACGAGCAGTACTTC. Amino acid sequence: CAVGQEYEQYF.

CDR3 in amino acids: CASSPNTGTAYEQYF. The CDR3 DNA is TGTGCCAGCAGCCCCAATACCGGGACAGCCTACGAGCAGTACTTC. The rearrangement links TRBV7-8 to TRBJ2-7; 7 bases match TRBD1. The CDR3 runs 15 residues. Germline V gives CDR1 SGHVS, CDR2 FQNEAQ. J was trimmed by 2 bases and V by 5 bases; bases with no gene match: 9.

The chain links TRBV30 to TRBJ2-1; 7 bases match TRBD2. V dropped 2 bases and J dropped 0; count of bases not matched to a gene: 10. CDR1 and CDR2 (germline): GTSNPN, SVGIG (reference sequence). The CDR3 loop spans 17 amino acids. The CDR3 nucleotides read TGTGCCTGGAGTCACCTGGAGGGCGGGAGCTCCTACAATGAGCAGTTCTTC. It yields the protein CAWSHLEGGSSYNEQFF.

Of note for this clonotype: A read error may account for a junction end that differs from germline. The V call is TRBV6-4, the J call TRBJ1-2, with D unclear. CDR3 length: 13 amino acids. In germline, CDR1 is MRHNA, CDR2 SNTAGT. CDR3 sequence (DNA): TGTACCAGCAGTGACTCGGGGTTCCGGGGCTACACCTTC. This translates into CTSSDSGFRGYTF.

The V gene is TRBV6-1, the J gene TRBJ1-6; 7 positions match TRBD1. After removal of 5 bases from V and 8 bases from J, the junction contained 15 bases not matched to a gene. The CDR3 has 17 amino acids. The germline V gene encodes CDR1 MNHNS and CDR2 SASEGT. This CDR3 reads CASSRSDGQGVDSPLHF. The CDR3 DNA reads TGTGCCAGCAGTAGGAGTGATGGCCAGGGGGTAGATTCACCCCTCCACTTT.

The V call is TRBV4-3, the J call TRBJ2-7; 8 positions agree with TRBD1. This CDR3 has 15 amino acids. Germline CDR1 and CDR2: LGHNA and YSLEER. With 0 bases clipped from V and 4 bases from J, the junction kept 5 bases outside the gene matches. CDR3 DNA: TGCGCCAGCAGCCAAGAAGGTAACAGGGGGTACGAGCAGTACTTC. Protein: CASSQEGNRGYEQYF.

This chain joins TRBV15 and TRBJ2-5; perhaps TRBD1 as D (6 bases). The CDR3 is 17 amino acids. V dropped 0 bases and J dropped 4 bases, with 18 bases sitting between them. Germline assignment: CDR1 LNHNV and CDR2 YYDKDF (reference sequence). Here the CDR3 reads CATSRERGNRLPETQYF. The CDR3 nucleotides are TGTGCCACCAGCAGAGAGAGGGGGAACCGTTTACCAGAGACCCAGTACTTC.

The chain joins TRBV20-1 to TRBJ2-1; TRBD1 matches at 8 bases. The CDR3 totals 14 residues. With 5 bases clipped from V and 5 bases from J, the junction kept 8 bases outside the gene matches. Germline-derived CDR1 and CDR2 are DFQATT and SNEGSKA (reference sequence). The CDR3 region has the DNA TGCAGTGCTTATAGGACAGGGTTCCACAATGAGCAGTTCTTC. Translation: CSAYRTGFHNEQFF.

This clonotype has a handful of counts. An end of the junction differs from the germline gene, which may be a read error. The chain links TRBV20-1 to TRBJ1-5; 8 bases match TRBD1. CDR1 is DFQATT, CDR2 SNEGSKA, per germline (reference sequence). This CDR3 is built from 16 residues. The CDR3 DNA is TGCAGTGCAAGAGTTCTAGGACAGGGCCGCAATCAGCCCCAGCATTTT. Its protein is CSARVLGQGRNQPQHF.

V and J are TRBV20-1 and TRBJ1-2; D possibly corresponds to TRBD1 (6 bases). The CDR3 spans 15 residues. V was shortened by 4 bases and J by 7 bases, with 22 bases between the two germline ends. Germline V lookup: CDR1 DFQATT, CDR2 SNEGSKA (reference sequence). CDR3 protein: CSANGGTYFGSGYTF. The CDR3 DNA reads as TGCAGTGCTAACGGCGGGACATACTTCGGGAGTGGCTACACCTTC.

The CDR3 coding sequence is TGTGCCTGTATCACAGGGGGATTCTACGAGCAGTACTTC. The encoded protein is CACITGGFYEQYF. V usage is TRBV30 and J usage is TRBJ2-7; TRBD1 aligns across 8 bases. Unmatched junction bases numbered 7, after V lost 6 bases and J lost 3 bases. CDR3 length: 13 amino acids. CDR1 and CDR2 (germline): GTSNPN, SVGIG (reference sequence).